The T cell receptor beta chain under discussion was sequenced for a study of T-cell reconstitution after alpha-beta-depleted transplantation in children. This clonotype has at least ten counts. Looked up from germline, CDR1 is LGHDT and CDR2 is YNNKEL (reference sequence). The CDR3 covers 13 residues. V gave up 3 bases and J gave up 6 bases, with 12 bases separating them. During its preparation, the TCRbeta library received unique molecular identifiers. TCRdb reanalysed the PCR reads using MiXCR and keeps one entry per CDR3 protein. The sample has 100,000 to 150,000 distinct CDR3 sequences, 20% to 25% seen once.

This material consisted of PBMCs, mostly from graft donor cells, taken 180 days after TCRalphabeta/CD19-depleted stem cell transplant. This TCR derives from a male patient aged 2-15 years who had a stem cell transplant for chronic granulomatous disease, so the T cells may come from the graft donor. This rearrangement joins TRBV3-1 to TRBJ2-7; no clear D. CDR3 DNA: TGTGCCAGCAGCCAGGATCTCTGGGGCGAGCAGTACTTC. Amino acids: CASSQDLWGEQYF.